This T cell receptor beta chain came from a study of blood T cell repertoires in COVID-19. The wider study: The United States, Italy and Spain provided the acute and convalescent COVID-19 samples.

In Seattle, patients joined the study during active infection and were tracked longitudinally. CDR3 size: 14 residues. Per germline, CDR1 SGHRS and CDR2 YFSETQ. V lost 0 bases, J lost 2 bases, and 8 bases lay in between. Authors' processing steps: Cell counts per sample came from amplifying reference gene primers. The assay was immunoSEQ multiplex PCR, and TCRdb's table has in-frame clones only and misses some. That table supplies the V and J calls and clone size; D and trimming were determined from the DNA. The sample carries 400,000 to 450,000 clones, about 91% recorded once. This clone came up once.

V is TRBV5-1 and J is TRBJ1-2; tentative D call: TRBD1 (6 bases). The sample comprised peripheral blood. The origin of this receptor is a woman aged 40 to 50 with COVID-19, enrolled during active disease. Written as DNA, the CDR3 is TGCGCCAGCAGCTTGGACCAGGGGAACTATGGCTACACCTTC. Translating gives CASSLDQGNYGYTF.